This note documents a single TCR beta chain sequence. Its antigen remains unknown. A J-beta primer mix and a sample-barcoded 5' primer were used in a second PCR of about 7 to 12 cycles. TCRdb fed the 5' RACE reads into MiXCR, producing one record per CDR3 protein. The sample holds about 730,000 distinct CDR3 sequences; about 42% are singletons and the top ten take 20% to 25%. Per germline, CDR1 DFQATT and CDR2 SNEGSKA (reference sequence). Losses at the gene ends were 4 bases for V and 6 bases for J; bases not matched to a gene: 11. This CDR3 is 14 amino acids long. These data come from a study of blood T cells in healthy people across ages. Study overall: Per two T cells, template switching captured roughly one barcoded beta molecule.

Overall study results and limits: Among T cells, TCR beta diversity per million cells dropped roughly linearly as age rose. Long-lived donors carried more naive CD4+ cells and greater diversity than aged donors.

The receptor was derived from a woman in her sixties or seventies in good health. The J gene is TRBJ1-2, the V gene TRBV20-1, with 7 bases lining up with TRBD1. The material sequenced was blood. The CDR3 loop reads CSAIPTQGVDGYTF. The CDR3 DNA follows: TGCAGTGCTATACCTACTCAGGGGGTAGATGGCTACACCTTC.